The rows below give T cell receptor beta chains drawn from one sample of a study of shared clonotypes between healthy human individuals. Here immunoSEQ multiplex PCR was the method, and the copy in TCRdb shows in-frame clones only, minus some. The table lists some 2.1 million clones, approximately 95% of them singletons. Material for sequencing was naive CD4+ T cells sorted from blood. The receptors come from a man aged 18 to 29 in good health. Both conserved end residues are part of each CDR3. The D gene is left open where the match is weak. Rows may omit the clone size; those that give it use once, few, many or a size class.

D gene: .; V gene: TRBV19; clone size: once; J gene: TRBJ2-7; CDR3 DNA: TGTGCCAGTAGTATAGGACCAGCGAACTACGAGCAGTACTTC; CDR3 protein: CASSIGPANYEQYF
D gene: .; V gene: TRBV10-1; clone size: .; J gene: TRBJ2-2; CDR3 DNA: TGCGCCAGCAGTGGATCGGGCACCGGGGAGCTGTTTTTT; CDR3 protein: CASSGSGTGELFF
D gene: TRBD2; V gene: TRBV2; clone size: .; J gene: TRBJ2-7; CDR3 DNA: TGTGCCAGCAGCCCGGGACTAGCGGTCTACGAGCAGTACTTC; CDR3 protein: CASSPGLAVYEQYF
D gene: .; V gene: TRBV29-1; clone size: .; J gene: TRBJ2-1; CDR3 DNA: TGCAGCGTGCCGGGGGTACCATCCTACAATGAGCAGTTCTTC; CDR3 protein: CSVPGVPSYNEQFF
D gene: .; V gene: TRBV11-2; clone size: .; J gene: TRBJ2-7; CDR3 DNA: TGTGCCAGCAGCGCCCACGAGGGCTACGAGCAGTACTTC; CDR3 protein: CASSAHEGYEQYF
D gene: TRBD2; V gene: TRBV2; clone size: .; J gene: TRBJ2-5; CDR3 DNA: TGTGCCAGCAGGCCCGCTCGACTAGCGGTCCAAGAGACCCAGTACTTC; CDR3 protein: CASRPARLAVQETQYF
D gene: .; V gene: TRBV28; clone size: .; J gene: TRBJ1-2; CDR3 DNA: TGTGCCAGCAGTGTAGGGCCGTATGGCTACACCTTC; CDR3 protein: CASSVGPYGYTF
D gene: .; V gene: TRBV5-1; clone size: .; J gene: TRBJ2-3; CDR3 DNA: TGCGCCAGCACCAAGGGAGATAGCACAGATACGCAGTATTTT; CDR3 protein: CASTKGDSTDTQYF
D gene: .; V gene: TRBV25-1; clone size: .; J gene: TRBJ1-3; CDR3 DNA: TGTGCCAGCAGTGACATAAACACCATATATTTT; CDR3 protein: CASSDINTIYF
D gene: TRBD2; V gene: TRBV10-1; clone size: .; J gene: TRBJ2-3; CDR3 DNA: TGCGCCATCCCCTACACCGAACTAGCGGCCTTCACAGATACGCAGTATTTT; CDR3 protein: CAIPYTELAAFTDTQYF
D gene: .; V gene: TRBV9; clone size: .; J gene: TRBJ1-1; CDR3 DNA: TGTGCCAGCAGCGTAGGAAGCAGCAGCCCGAACACTGAAGCTTTCTTT; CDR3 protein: CASSVGSSSPNTEAFF
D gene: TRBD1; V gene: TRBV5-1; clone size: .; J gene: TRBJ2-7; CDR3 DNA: TGCGCCAGCAGCCCCGACTCCGGGACAGTTCCCTACGAGCAGTACTTC; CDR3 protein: CASSPDSGTVPYEQYF
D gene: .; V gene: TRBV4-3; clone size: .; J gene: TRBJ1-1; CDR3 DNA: TGCGCCAGCAGCCAGTCACGGTCTTTTTCTGAAGCTTTCTTT; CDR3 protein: CASSQSRSFSEAFF
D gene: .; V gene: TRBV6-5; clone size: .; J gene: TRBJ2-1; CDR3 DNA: TGTGCCAGCAGTCAGCTTTCGGGATTTTCTAATGAGCAGTTCTTC; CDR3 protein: CASSQLSGFSNEQFF
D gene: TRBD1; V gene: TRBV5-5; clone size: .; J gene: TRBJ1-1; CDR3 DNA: TGTGCCAGCACCCTAGCGGGACAGGTGAACACTGAAGCTTTCTTT; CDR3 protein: CASTLAGQVNTEAFF
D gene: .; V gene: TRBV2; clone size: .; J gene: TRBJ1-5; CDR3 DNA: TGTGCCAGCAGTGAGAGAACTGATAATCAGCCCCAGCATTTT; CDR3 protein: CASSERTDNQPQHF
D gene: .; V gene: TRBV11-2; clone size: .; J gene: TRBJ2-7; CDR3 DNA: TGTGCCAGCAGCTCGGGACTGGAGCTACGGGAGCAGTACTTC; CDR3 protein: CASSSGLELREQYF
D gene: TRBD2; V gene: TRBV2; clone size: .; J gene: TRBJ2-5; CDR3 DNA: TGTGCCAGCAGTGTTACTAGCGGGGGGTTCCAAGAGACCCAGTACTTC; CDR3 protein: CASSVTSGGFQETQYF
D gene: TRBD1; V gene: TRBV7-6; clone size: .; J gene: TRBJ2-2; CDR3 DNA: TGTGCCAGCAGCTTGATACCGAGGGACAGGGTCTTCGGCGGGGAGCTGTTTTTT; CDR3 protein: CASSLIPRDRVFGGELFF
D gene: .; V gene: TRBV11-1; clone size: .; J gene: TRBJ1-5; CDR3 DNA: TGTGCCAGCAGCTTGGGGGTAAATCAGCCCCAGCATTTT; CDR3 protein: CASSLGVNQPQHF
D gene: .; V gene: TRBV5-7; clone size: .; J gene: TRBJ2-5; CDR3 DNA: TGTGCCAGCTTAGCGGTCCCGCAAGAGACCCAGTACTTC; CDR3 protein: CASLAVPQETQYF
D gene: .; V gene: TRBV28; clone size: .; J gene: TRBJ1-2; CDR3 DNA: TGTGCCAGCAGTTTAGTAGGCTATGGCTACACCTTC; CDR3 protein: CASSLVGYGYTF
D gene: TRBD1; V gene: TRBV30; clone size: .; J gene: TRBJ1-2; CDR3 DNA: TGTGCCTGGGACAGGGGGCGGCAGGGCTACACCTTC; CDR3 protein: CAWDRGRQGYTF
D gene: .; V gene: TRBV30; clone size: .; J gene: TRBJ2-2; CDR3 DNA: TGTGCCGGGACACCACAGACCGGGGAGCTGTTTTTT; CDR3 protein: CAGTPQTGELFF
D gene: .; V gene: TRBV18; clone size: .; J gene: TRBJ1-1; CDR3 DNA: TGTGCCAGCTCACCCGTACGGGATCCGACTATGAACACTGAAGCTTTCTTT; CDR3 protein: CASSPVRDPTMNTEAFF
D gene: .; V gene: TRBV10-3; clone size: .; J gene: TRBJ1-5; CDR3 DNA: TGTGCCATCAGGGGCAGGGCGACGCAGCCCCAGCATTTT; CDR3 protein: CAIRGRATQPQHF
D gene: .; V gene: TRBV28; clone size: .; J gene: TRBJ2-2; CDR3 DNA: TGTGCCAGCAGCGAGACAGGAGTGAGGACCGGGGAGCTGTTTTTT; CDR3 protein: CASSETGVRTGELFF
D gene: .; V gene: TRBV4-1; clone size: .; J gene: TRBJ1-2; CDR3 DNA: TGCGCCAGCAGCCCCCCCCAAGGGGTCCACACCTTC; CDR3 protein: CASSPPQGVHTF
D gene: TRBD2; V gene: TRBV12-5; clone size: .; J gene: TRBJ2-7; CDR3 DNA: TGTGCTAGTGGCTGGAGCGGGACTAGCGGGAGTTCGTCCTACGAGCAGTACTTC; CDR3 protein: CASGWSGTSGSSSYEQYF
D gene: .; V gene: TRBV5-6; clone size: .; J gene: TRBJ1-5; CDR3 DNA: TGTGCCAGCAGCTTGTCCGGGACGGACAATCAGCCCCAGCATTTT; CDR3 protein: CASSLSGTDNQPQHF
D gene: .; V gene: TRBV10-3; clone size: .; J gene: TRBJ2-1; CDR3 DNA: TGTGCCATCAGTGAGTCGTGGGAGCAGTTCTTC; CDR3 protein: CAISESWEQFF
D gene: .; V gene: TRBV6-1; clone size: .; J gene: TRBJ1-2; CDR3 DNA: TGTGCCAGCAGTGAAAGGCAGATTTATGGCTACACCTTC; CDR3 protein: CASSERQIYGYTF
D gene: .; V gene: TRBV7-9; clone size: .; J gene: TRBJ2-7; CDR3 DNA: TGTGCCAGCAGCGGGGGCAAGACTTACGAGCAGTACTTC; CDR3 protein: CASSGGKTYEQYF
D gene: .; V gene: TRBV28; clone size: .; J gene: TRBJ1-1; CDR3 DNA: TGTGCCAGCAGTTTAACAGGGCGCCTTGAAGCTTTCTTT; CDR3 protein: CASSLTGRLEAFF
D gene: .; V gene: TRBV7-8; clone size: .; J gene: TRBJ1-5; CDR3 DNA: TGTGCCAGCGCACCCGGACAGCTTAGCAATCAGCCCCAGCATTTT; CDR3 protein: CASAPGQLSNQPQHF
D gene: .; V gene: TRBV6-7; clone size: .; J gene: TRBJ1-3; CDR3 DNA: TGTGCCAGCAGTTACTCGCTCAGGGGAGGAAACACCATATATTTT; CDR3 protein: CASSYSLRGGNTIYF
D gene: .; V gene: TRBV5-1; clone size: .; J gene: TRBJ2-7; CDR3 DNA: TGCGCCAGCAGCTTGACAGGGTCTTCTTACGAGCAGTACTTC; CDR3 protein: CASSLTGSSYEQYF
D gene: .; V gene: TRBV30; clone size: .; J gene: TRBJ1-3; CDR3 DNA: TGTGCCTGGAGTGTACGTTCAGGGTTCTCTGGAAACACCATATATTTT; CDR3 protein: CAWSVRSGFSGNTIYF
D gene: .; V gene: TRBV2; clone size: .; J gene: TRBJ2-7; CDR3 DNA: TGTGCCAGCACCCCTGGGGACTCAGCAGAGCAGTACTTC; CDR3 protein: CASTPGDSAEQYF
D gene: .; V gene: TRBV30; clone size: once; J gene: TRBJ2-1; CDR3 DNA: TGTGCCTGGAGCTGGGACCCAGGGAATGAGCAGTTCTTC; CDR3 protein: CAWSWDPGNEQFF